Listed here is a single TCR beta chain. Antigen unknown. This entry is derived from a study of OX40 agonist ivuxolimab in advanced cancers. Broader study findings: Clones of CD4+ and CD8+ blood T cells grew by week 6 at doses of 0.1 to 3.0 mg/kg. Normalized expansion of T-cell clones was also low for some nonresponders.

Trimming removed 2 bases from V and 1 base from J, with 8 bases in between. The CDR3 sequence is 14 residues long. CDR1 and CDR2 from the germline V gene are MDHEN and SYDVKM. Generated by immunoSEQ multiplex PCR, the TCRdb table keeps only in-frame clones and is missing some. The data contain 35,000 to 40,000 clones, around 92% of them singletons. The starting material was CD4+ or CD8+ T cells sorted from blood, obtained in a trial of the OX40 agonist ivuxolimab. The rearrangement uses TRBV28 and TRBJ1-1; D not resolved. This TCR was sampled from an adult with an advanced solid tumor such as melanoma, head and neck, liver or kidney cancer. CDR3 sequence (DNA): TGTGCCAGCAGTTTAGGAGCGGGGAACACTGAAGCTTTCTTT. The encoded protein is CASSLGAGNTEAFF.